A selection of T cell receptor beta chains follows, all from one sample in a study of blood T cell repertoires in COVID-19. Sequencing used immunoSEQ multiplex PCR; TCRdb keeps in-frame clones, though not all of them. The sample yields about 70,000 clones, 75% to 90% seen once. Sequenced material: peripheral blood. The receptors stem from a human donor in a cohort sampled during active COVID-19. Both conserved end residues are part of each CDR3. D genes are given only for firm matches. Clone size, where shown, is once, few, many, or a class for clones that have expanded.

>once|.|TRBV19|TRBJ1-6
CASSPNNSPLHF
TGTGCCAGTAGTCCAAATAATTCACCCCTCCACTTT
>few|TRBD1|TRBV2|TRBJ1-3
CAARQGIDGNTIYF
TGTGCCGCCCGACAGGGGATCGACGGAAACACCATATATTTT
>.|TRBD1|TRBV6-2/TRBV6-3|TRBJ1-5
CASSSGTGDVLPQHF
TGTGCCAGCAGTTCCGGGACAGGGGATGTATTGCCCCAGCATTTT
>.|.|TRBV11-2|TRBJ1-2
CASSVTARGQTHGYTF
TGTGCCAGCAGCGTGACCGCCCGGGGACAAACACATGGCTACACCTTC
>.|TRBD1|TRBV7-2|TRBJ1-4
CASSASTGEVEKLFF
TGTGCCAGCAGCGCCTCGACAGGGGAGGTTGAAAAACTGTTTTTT
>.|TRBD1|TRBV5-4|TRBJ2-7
CASSALTGVREQYF
TGTGCCAGCAGCGCATTGACAGGGGTGAGGGAGCAGTACTTC
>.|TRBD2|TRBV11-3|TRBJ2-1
CASSKRTSGAKPLDEQFF
TGTGCCAGCAGCAAACGGACTAGCGGGGCTAAACCGTTAGATGAGCAGTTCTTC
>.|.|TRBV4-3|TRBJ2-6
CASSQSMGAGANVLTF
TGCGCCAGCAGCCAATCCATGGGGGCCGGGGCCAACGTCCTGACTTTC
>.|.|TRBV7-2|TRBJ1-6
CASSRDLRYSPLHF
TGTGCCAGCAGCCGGGACTTACGATATTCACCCCTCCACTTT
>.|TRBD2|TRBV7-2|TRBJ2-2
CATGTSGGARTGELFF
TGTGCCACTGGGACTAGCGGGGGGGCTCGCACCGGGGAGCTGTTTTTT
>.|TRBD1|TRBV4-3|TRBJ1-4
CASSHQQGEGEKLFF
TGCGCCAGCAGCCACCAACAGGGGGAGGGGGAAAAACTGTTTTTT
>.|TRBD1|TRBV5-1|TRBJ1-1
CASSLGSTGARNTEAFF
TGCGCCAGCAGCTTGGGCTCGACAGGGGCACGGAACACTGAAGCTTTCTTT
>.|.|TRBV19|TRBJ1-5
CASSELTGPGNQPQHF
TGTGCCAGTAGTGAATTAACAGGGCCTGGGAATCAGCCCCAGCATTTT
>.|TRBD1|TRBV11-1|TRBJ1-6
CASSLVTGGSSPLHF
TGTGCCAGCAGCTTAGTCACAGGGGGCAGTTCACCCCTCCACTTT
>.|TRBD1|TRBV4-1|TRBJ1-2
CASSPRPPRPGTGYYGYTF
TGCGCCAGCAGCCCACGACCCCCCCGTCCTGGGACAGGCTACTATGGCTACACCTTC
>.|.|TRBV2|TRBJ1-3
CASRVTDGNTIYF
TGTGCCAGCAGAGTGACAGATGGAAACACCATATATTTT
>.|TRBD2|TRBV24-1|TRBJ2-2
CATSGTSGGDIGELFF
TGTGCCACCAGTGGCACTAGCGGGGGGGATATCGGGGAGCTGTTTTTT
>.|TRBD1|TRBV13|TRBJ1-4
CASSHLSGTGGIHNEKLFF
TGTGCCAGCAGCCACCTGTCGGGGACAGGGGGGATCCATAATGAAAAACTGTTTTTT
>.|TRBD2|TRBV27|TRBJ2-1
CASSLLAGTYNEQFF
TGTGCCAGCAGTTTACTAGCGGGGACCTACAATGAGCAGTTCTTC
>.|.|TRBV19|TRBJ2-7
CASSIPGYEQYF
TGTGCCAGTAGTATACCAGGGTACGAGCAGTACTTC
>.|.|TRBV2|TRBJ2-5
CASTNGATTAQETQYF
TGTGCCAGCACCAATGGGGCGACGACCGCCCAAGAGACCCAGTACTTC
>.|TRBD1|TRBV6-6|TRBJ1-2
CASSTPGQGGYTF
TGTGCCAGCAGTACACCGGGACAGGGGGGCTACACCTTC
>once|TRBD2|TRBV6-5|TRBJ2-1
CASSYDGRGSTYEQFF
TGTGCCAGCAGTTACGACGGGAGGGGGTCGACATATGAGCAGTTCTTC
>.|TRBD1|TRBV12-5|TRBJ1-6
CASGPDRANSPLHF
TGTGCTAGTGGTCCGGACAGGGCGAATTCACCCCTCCACTTT
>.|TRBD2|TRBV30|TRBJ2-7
CAWSVRGGDYEQYF
TGTGCCTGGAGTGTACGCGGGGGGGACTACGAGCAGTACTTC
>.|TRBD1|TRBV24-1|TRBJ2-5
CATSDPGQGSETQYF
TGTGCCACCAGTGACCCGGGACAGGGGTCTGAGACCCAGTACTTC
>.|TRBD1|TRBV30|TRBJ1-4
CAWSAYDRGQLFF
TGTGCCTGGAGTGCCTATGACAGGGGTCAACTGTTTTTT
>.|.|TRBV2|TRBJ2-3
CARGAPRDTQYF
TGTGCCAGGGGGGCCCCTCGGGATACGCAGTATTTT
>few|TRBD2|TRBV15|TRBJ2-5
CATSTGGVQETQYF
TGTGCCACCAGCACGGGGGGGGTTCAAGAGACCCAGTACTTC
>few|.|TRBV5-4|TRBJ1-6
CASSPTGSSYNSPLHF
TGTGCCAGCAGCCCTACAGGGAGCTCCTATAATTCACCCCTCCACTTT
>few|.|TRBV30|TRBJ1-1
CAWSVRQTEAFF
TGTGCCTGGAGTGTACGACAGACTGAAGCTTTCTTT
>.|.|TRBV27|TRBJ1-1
CASRYRAGMNTEAFF
TGTGCCAGCAGATACAGGGCCGGCATGAACACTGAAGCTTTCTTT
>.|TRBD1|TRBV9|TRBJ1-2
CASSVGQGAGGYTF
TGTGCCAGCAGCGTAGGACAGGGGGCTGGGGGCTACACCTTC
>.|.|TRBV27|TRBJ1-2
CASSLGATAYYGYTF
TGTGCCAGCAGTTTGGGGGCGACAGCGTACTATGGCTACACCTTC
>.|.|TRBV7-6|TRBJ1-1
CASSLLAGRGMNTEAFF
TGTGCCAGCAGCCTCCTGGCAGGGAGGGGGATGAACACTGAAGCTTTCTTT